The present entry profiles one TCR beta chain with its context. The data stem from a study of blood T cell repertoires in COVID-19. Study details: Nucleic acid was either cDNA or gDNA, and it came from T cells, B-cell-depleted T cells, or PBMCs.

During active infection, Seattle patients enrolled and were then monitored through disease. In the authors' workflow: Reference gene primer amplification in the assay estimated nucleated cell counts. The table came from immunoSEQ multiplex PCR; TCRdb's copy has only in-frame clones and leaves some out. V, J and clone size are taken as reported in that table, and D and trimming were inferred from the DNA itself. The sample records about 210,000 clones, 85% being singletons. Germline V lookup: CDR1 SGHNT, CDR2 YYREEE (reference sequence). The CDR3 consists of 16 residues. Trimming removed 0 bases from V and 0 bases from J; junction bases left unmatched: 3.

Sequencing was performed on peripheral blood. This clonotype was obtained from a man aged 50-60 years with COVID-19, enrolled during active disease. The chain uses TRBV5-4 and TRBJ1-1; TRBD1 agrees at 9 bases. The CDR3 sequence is CASSLAGQGLNTEAFF. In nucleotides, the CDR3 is TGTGCCAGCAGCTTGGCGGGACAGGGATTGAACACTGAAGCTTTCTTT.